The rows below give T cell receptor beta chains drawn from one sample of a study of T cell responses to AZD1222 COVID-19 vaccine. The assay was immunoSEQ multiplex PCR, and TCRdb's table has in-frame clones only and misses some. The table shows some 52,000 clones, with 87% occurring only once. Sequenced here: peripheral blood, sampled 28 days after the second AZD1222 dose. The receptors stem from an adult who received the AZD1222 COVID-19 vaccine. The conserved cysteine and the conserved F or W are not part of the CDR3 here. A D gene is named only where the DNA matches it firmly.

v_call: TRBV28
d_call: TRBD1
cdr3_length: 15
j_call: TRBJ1-5
cdr3_aa: ASSRQGRGYSNQPQH

v_call: TRBV7-9
d_call: .
cdr3_length: 13
j_call: TRBJ1-1
cdr3_aa: ASSGRTDKNTEAF

v_call: TRBV3-1/TRBV3-2
d_call: .
cdr3_length: 14
j_call: TRBJ2-1
cdr3_aa: ASSQGTVRPYNEQF

v_call: TRBV28
d_call: .
cdr3_length: 11
j_call: TRBJ1-6
cdr3_aa: ASPPHIGAPLH

v_call: TRBV19
d_call: TRBD1
cdr3_length: 12
j_call: TRBJ1-1
cdr3_aa: ASSSTGLNTEAF

v_call: TRBV5-4
d_call: TRBD2
cdr3_length: 11
j_call: TRBJ2-2
cdr3_aa: ATLAGAAGELF

v_call: TRBV19
d_call: TRBD1
cdr3_length: 13
j_call: TRBJ1-6
cdr3_aa: ASRPGTGSNSPLH

v_call: TRBV28
d_call: .
cdr3_length: 11
j_call: TRBJ1-2
cdr3_aa: ASSYSRDYGYT

v_call: TRBV29-1
d_call: TRBD2
cdr3_length: 13
j_call: TRBJ2-2
cdr3_aa: SVEWAGGPSGELF

v_call: TRBV30
d_call: TRBD2
cdr3_length: 14
j_call: TRBJ2-3
cdr3_aa: AWSPKGTSGRDTQY

v_call: TRBV30
d_call: .
cdr3_length: 8
j_call: TRBJ2-5
cdr3_aa: AWREETQY

v_call: TRBV19
d_call: .
cdr3_length: 14
j_call: TRBJ1-2
cdr3_aa: ASSIYLGATSYGYT

v_call: TRBV13
d_call: TRBD2
cdr3_length: 15
j_call: TRBJ2-5
cdr3_aa: ASSHNPGLAGQETQY

v_call: TRBV4-1
d_call: .
cdr3_length: 13
j_call: TRBJ1-5
cdr3_aa: ASSPGLGSNQPQH

v_call: TRBV5-4
d_call: .
cdr3_length: 11
j_call: TRBJ2-5
cdr3_aa: ASSLMDIETQY

v_call: TRBV28
d_call: .
cdr3_length: 9
j_call: TRBJ2-7
cdr3_aa: ASSLQDEQY

v_call: TRBV5-1
d_call: .
cdr3_length: 12
j_call: TRBJ2-1
cdr3_aa: ASRTVGRNGKQF

v_call: TRBV10-1
d_call: .
cdr3_length: 13
j_call: TRBJ2-1
cdr3_aa: ASSERRDPYNEQF

v_call: TRBV6-5
d_call: TRBD2
cdr3_length: 12
j_call: TRBJ2-7
cdr3_aa: ASSRLAGRYEQY

v_call: TRBV29-1
d_call: TRBD1
cdr3_length: 10
j_call: TRBJ1-1
cdr3_aa: SAPGQGTIAF

v_call: TRBV7-8
d_call: .
cdr3_length: 12
j_call: TRBJ2-2
cdr3_aa: ASSLDRNTGELF

v_call: TRBV3-1/TRBV3-2
d_call: TRBD2
cdr3_length: 13
j_call: TRBJ2-2
cdr3_aa: ASRSTSADTGELF

v_call: TRBV24-1
d_call: .
cdr3_length: 11
j_call: TRBJ2-3
cdr3_aa: ATAAGRTDTQY

v_call: TRBV3-1/TRBV3-2
d_call: .
cdr3_length: 15
j_call: TRBJ2-1
cdr3_aa: ASSQGIYQTGYNEQF